This T cell receptor beta chain was observed in a study of shared clonotypes between healthy human individuals. Looking at the study overall: Plates per donor: three CD4 naive, three CD4 memory, two CD8 naive, one CD8 memory.

Study results and limitations: What rarefaction showed was incomplete sorted-subset sequencing despite large depth. Among the subsets, naive ones generally showed larger estimated richness than memory ones. Against clonotypes common to all four donors, non-shared ones had lower generation probabilities.

The V and J ends lost 2 bases and 2 bases, in that order; junction bases with no gene match: 8. The germline V gene encodes CDR1 MDHEN and CDR2 SYDVKM. CDR3 length equals 16 residues. TCRdb's copy holds only in-frame clones and misses some; the assay was immunoSEQ multiplex PCR. This sample has about 1.1 million clones, with roughly 80% found just once. This clone was seen more than once but under ten times. Its specificity is not known. This sequence was found in a man aged 18 to 30 in good health. Some clones in this sample may be carry-over from other donors' samples. Sample: memory CD4+ T cells from PBMCs. Noted subset: CD45RA-negative fraction. The chain uses TRBV28 and TRBJ2-7, with 8 bases identical to TRBD1. The CDR3 protein is CASSLPGQVKAYEQYF. CDR3 nucleotides: TGTGCCAGCAGTTTACCGGGACAGGTAAAAGCCTACGAGCAGTACTTC.